A single sample gave rise to the 12 T cell receptor beta chains below, sequenced in a study of shared clonotypes between healthy human individuals. Only in-frame clones appear in the TCRdb table, and some are missing; sequencing was by immunoSEQ multiplex PCR. Counted here are under 130,000 clones, about 67% occurring once; the ten biggest clones make up approximately 23%. Specimen: memory CD8+ T cells sorted from blood. Subset indicated: CD45RO+ cells pooled with CCR7-negative TemRA cells. These receptors originate from a woman aged 25 to 39 in good health.

This clone was detected only once. The CDR3 DNA sequence: TGCGCCAGCAGTGAATCCGATACCTACGAGCAGTACTTC. Protein sequence: CASSESDTYEQYF. V and J are TRBV10-1 and TRBJ2-7; D is unresolved. The CDR3 covers 13 residues. Trimming stripped 3 bases from V and 2 bases from J, with 8 bases between. The germline gives CDR1 WNHNN, CDR2 SYGVQD (reference sequence).

This clone was counted between two and nine times. V usage is TRBV28 and J usage is TRBJ1-1; D is possibly TRBD1 (6 bases). The germline V gene encodes CDR1 MDHEN and CDR2 SYDVKM. Trimming shortened V by 2 bases and J by 7 bases, and 8 bases separated the two germline ends. This CDR3 has 12 residues. CDR3 amino acids: CASSLQTGEAFF. The CDR3 DNA follows: TGTGCCAGCAGTTTACAGACAGGTGAAGCTTTCTTT.

The chain employs TRBV5-6 and TRBJ2-5; TRBD2 is a possible D gene (5 bases). The better agreement between TRBJ2-7 and the DNA end casts doubt on the J call. The CDR3 is made up of 14 amino acids. Germline V CDR1 and CDR2: SGHDT, YYEEEE. For the CDR3, the DNA is TGTGCCAGCAGCATGGCCGGGGAGAACTACGAGCAGTACTTC. This translates into CASSMAGENYEQYF.

Comment on this clone: A much larger clonotype is one base distant, so this may be a read error. Within the sample, other DNA sequences also encode this same CDR3. This rearrangement joins TRBV6-4 to TRBJ2-2; D ambiguous. Germline loops: CDR1 MRHNA, CDR2 SNTAGT. The CDR3 covers 13 residues. Trimming took 0 bases from V and 3 from J, leaving 2 bases between them. The chain's CDR3 is CASSDSDTGELFF. For the CDR3, the DNA is TGTGCCAGCAGTGACTCAGACACCGGGGAGCTGTTTTTT.

This chain joins TRBV19 and TRBJ1-1; 7 bases map to TRBD1. V shed 5 bases and J 8 bases; nucleotides not matched to a gene: 8. Looked up from germline, CDR1 is LNHDA and CDR2 is SQIVND (reference sequence). The CDR3 extends over 13 amino acids. CDR3 amino acids: CASSARRDREAFF. The CDR3 DNA is TGTGCCAGTAGTGCCCGGCGGGACAGAGAAGCTTTCTTT.

V is TRBV30 and J is TRBJ2-1, with D unclear. Trimming took 6 bases from V and 4 from J, leaving 13 bases between them. Germline V gives CDR1 GTSNPN, CDR2 SVGIG (reference sequence). The CDR3 totals 13 residues. The CDR3 spells CACSPTPYNEQFF. The CDR3 nucleotides read TGTGCCTGCAGCCCGACACCTTACAATGAGCAGTTCTTC.

V usage is TRBV11-2 and J usage is TRBJ2-2, with D perhaps being TRBD1 or TRBD2 (5 bases each). Trimming took 5 bases from V and 9 from J, leaving 19 bases between them. Germline CDR1 is SGHAT and CDR2 is FQNNGV. CDR3 length equals 15 residues. The CDR3 protein is CASSPRGAVTRELFF. The CDR3 coding sequence is TGTGCCAGCAGCCCTAGAGGGGCCGTGACCCGGGAGCTGTTTTTT. Full variable domain (outside the CDR3, taken from reference TRBV11-2 and TRBJ2-2): EAGVAQSPRYKIIEKRQSVAFWCNPISGHATLYWYQQILGQGPKLLIQFQNNGVVDDSQLPKDRFSAERLKGVDSTLKIQPAKLEDSAVYLCASSPRGAVTRELFFGEGSRLTVL.

This chain uses TRBV5-1 with TRBJ2-3, with D unclear. Germline V gene lookup returns CDR1 SGHRS and CDR2 YFSETQ. Trimming stripped 4 bases from V and 3 bases from J, with 12 bases between. The CDR3 totals 14 residues. The CDR3 DNA is TGCGCCAGCAGCATAGGGAAGGTGACAGATACGCAGTATTTT. Its translation: CASSIGKVTDTQYF.

The J gene is TRBJ2-1, the V gene TRBV4-2, with 14 bases lining up with TRBD2. Germline assignment: CDR1 LGHNA and CDR2 YNFKEQ. The CDR3 has 17 residues. The trim removed 4 bases at V and 10 bases at J, leaving 12 bases unmatched. This chain's CDR3 is CASSLSWTSGRTGEQFF. CDR3 coding DNA: TGTGCCAGCAGCCTAAGTTGGACTAGCGGGAGGACTGGCGAGCAGTTCTTC.

This chain links TRBV5-1 with TRBJ2-3; 8 bases match TRBD2. Losses at the gene ends were 4 bases for V and 0 bases for J; bases not matched to a gene: 7. Per the germline V gene, CDR1 is SGHRS and CDR2 is YFSETQ. The CDR3 sequence is 16 residues long. CDR3 loop: CASSPGTRESTDTQYF. In DNA form, the CDR3 reads TGCGCCAGCAGCCCCGGGACTAGAGAAAGCACAGATACGCAGTATTTT.

The V gene is TRBV4-1, the J gene TRBJ2-7, with TRBD2 matching over 7 bases. The CDR3 runs 17 residues. V was pared by 4 bases and J by 0 bases, with 12 bases of the junction left unmatched. The germline V gene encodes CDR1 MGHRA and CDR2 YSYEKL. As DNA, the CDR3 is TGCGCCAGCAGCCCCCTATGGGCGGGGGAATACTCCTACGAGCAGTACTTC. Amino acids: CASSPLWAGEYSYEQYF.

This clone was observed once. The chain couples TRBV2 to TRBJ1-2; the D gene is possibly TRBD1 (6 bases). Germline lookup yields CDR1 SNHLY and CDR2 FYNNEI. CDR3 size: 12 residues. V lost 5 bases and J 10 bases, leaving 14 bases between the germline ends. Here the CDR3 reads CASSYRDTYYTF. Written as DNA, the CDR3 is TGTGCCAGCAGTTACCGGGACACTTACTACACCTTC.